These 11 T cell receptor beta chains were sequenced from one sample in a study of T cell repertoires in cytomegalovirus infection. TCRdb re-analysed the reads in MiXCR, keeping a single row per CDR3 protein. This table holds 150,000 to 160,000 distinct CDR3 sequences, around 24% found once. What was sequenced was PBMCs. The receptors stem from a human donor in good health (CMV status not recorded). Some clones in this sample may be carry-over from other donors' samples.

The CDR3 sequence is CASSEGYRGRRNTGELFF. DNA for the CDR3: TGTGCCAGCAGTGAAGGCTACAGGGGGCGCAGGAACACCGGGGAGCTGTTTTTT. J is TRBJ2-2 and V is TRBV12-3 or TRBV12-4; 9 nucleotides match TRBD1. Trimming cost V 5 bases and J 1 base; bases outside gene matches: 11. CDR3 length: 18 amino acids.

The chain combines TRBV11-1 with TRBJ2-7, with a possible D match to TRBD2 (6 bases). The germline gives CDR1 SGHAT, CDR2 FQDESV (reference sequence). With 9 bases removed from V and 0 bases from J, the gap between germline ends came to 18 bases. CDR3 size: 15 residues. The DNA of the CDR3 is TGTGCCAGGGACGGGACTTTTAGGTTCTCCTACGAGCAGTACTTC. It is translated as CARDGTFRFSYEQYF.

A few counts support this clonotype. The chain combines TRBV7-8 with TRBJ1-1; D ambiguous. CDR1 SGHVS and CDR2 FQNEAQ come from the germline V gene. V was clipped by 1 base and J by 8 bases, with 11 bases between them. The CDR3 extends over 13 amino acids. Here the CDR3 reads CASSLGIAGEAFF. The CDR3 coding sequence is TGTGCCAGCAGCTTAGGTATTGCGGGGGAAGCTTTCTTT.

This clonotype was detected a few times. The rearrangement links TRBV7-9 to TRBJ2-2; tentative D call: TRBD2 (6 bases). The length of the CDR3 is 14 residues. V shed 4 bases and J shed 5 bases, with 11 bases lying between them. Germline V gene lookup returns CDR1 SEHNR and CDR2 FQNEAQ (reference sequence). The CDR3 loop reads CASSSKEGTGELFF. CDR3 coding DNA: TGTGCCAGCAGCTCTAAGGAGGGTACCGGGGAGCTGTTTTTT.

This clonotype was observed at least ten times. The chain joins TRBV6-1 to TRBJ2-3; 9 positions match TRBD1. Germline assignment: CDR1 MNHNS and CDR2 SASEGT. Trimming took 6 bases from V and 3 from J; bases not matched to a gene: 4. CDR3 length equals 14 residues. The CDR3 coding sequence is TGTGCCAGCAGGGGACAGGGTGGGACAGATACGCAGTATTTT. It codes for CASRGQGGTDTQYF.

This chain uses TRBV12-3 or TRBV12-4 with TRBJ2-1, with 8 bases lining up with TRBD1. The CDR3 spans 16 residues. V shed 7 bases, J shed 9 bases, and the junction held 17 bases outside the gene matches. CDR3 nucleotide sequence: TGTGCCAGCAACTCCCCCGACAGGGGTCATCCTTTTGAGCAGTTCTTC. Protein sequence: CASNSPDRGHPFEQFF.

The chain combines TRBV28 with TRBJ1-2; D unresolved. V lost 7 bases and J lost 7, with 16 bases in between. CDR1 is MDHEN, CDR2 SYDVKM, per germline. CDR3 length: 13 residues. The chain's CDR3 is CASIPETWGGYTF. The CDR3 DNA reads TGTGCCAGCATTCCTGAAACCTGGGGTGGCTACACCTTC.

This clonotype appeared many times. The gene calls are TRBV28 and TRBJ1-4; TRBD1 agrees at 7 bases. Germline-derived CDR1 and CDR2 are MDHEN and SYDVKM. V trimming: 4 bases; J trimming: 4 bases; junction bases outside the gene matches: 12. CDR3 length: 17 residues. The CDR3 is CASSSNIAAGGNEKLFF. The CDR3 coding sequence is TGTGCCAGCAGTTCTAACATCGCGGCAGGGGGTAATGAAAAACTGTTTTTT.

In regard to this clonotype: The limits of the CDR3 on the DNA are not certain, so only TCRdb's listed CDR3 is given. The chain uses TRBV28 and TRBJ1-1; the tabulated D call, TRBD1, remains unverified against the DNA. CDR1 and CDR2 (germline): MDHEN, SYDVKM. With termini counted, the CDR3 has 15 amino acids. The CDR3 here is CASILGGQLNTEAFF.

This clonotype was recorded at least ten times. The chain combines TRBV6-2 or TRBV6-3 with TRBJ2-5; the match to TRBD1 covers 7 bases. The germline gives CDR1 MNHEY, CDR2 SVGEGT. J lost 4 bases, V lost 5 bases, and 4 bases had no gene match. The CDR3 spans 13 residues. The CDR3 region is CASSRRDRETQYF. The CDR3 DNA sequence: TGTGCCAGCAGTCGTCGGGACAGAGAGACCCAGTACTTC.

This clonotype was observed many times. The CDR3 spells CASSGPAGTGRSIQYF. The CDR3 DNA follows: TGTGCCAGCAGTGGCCCTGCCGGGACTGGCCGCAGCATTCAGTACTTC. The chain links TRBV2 to TRBJ2-4, with a weak D call TRBD2 (6 bases). The germline V gene encodes CDR1 SNHLY and CDR2 FYNNEI. V was shortened by 4 bases and J by 9 bases, with 22 bases between the two germline ends. This CDR3 is 16 amino acids long.